This T cell receptor beta chain appears in the sequencing data of a study of T-cell reconstitution after alpha-beta-depleted transplantation in children. This clonotype was seen at least ten times. Germline CDR1 MNHEY, CDR2 SMNVEV (reference sequence). The V gene end was trimmed by 7 bases and the J gene end by 6 bases; junction bases not matched to a gene: 8. The CDR3 consists of 14 residues. Using unique molecular identifiers, the investigators prepared the TCRbeta library. From the PCR reads, TCRdb called clonotypes with MiXCR, one entry per CDR3 protein. The sample has around 25,000 distinct CDR3 sequences, over 15% seen once.

This chain uses TRBV27 with TRBJ2-3; 9 nucleotides line up with TRBD2. The input for sequencing was PBMCs, mostly from graft donor cells, taken 60 days after TCRalphabeta/CD19-depleted stem cell transplant. This sequence was found in a male patient between 2 and 10 years old who had a stem cell transplant for acute lymphoblastic leukemia, so the T cells may come from the graft donor. The CDR3 protein is CASNFGGGADTQYF. The CDR3, as DNA: TGTGCCAGCAACTTCGGCGGGGGGGCGGATACGCAGTATTTT.